Listed below are T cell receptor beta chains from one sample, sequenced in a study of T cell repertoires in cytomegalovirus infection. MiXCR, run by TCRdb on the reads, gives a single entry per CDR3 protein. The data contain under 800,000 distinct CDR3 sequences, 20% to 30% of them singletons. Material for sequencing was CD8+ T cells from PBMCs. The receptors were gathered from a human donor in good health (CMV status not recorded). Some clones in this sample may be carry-over from other donors' samples. The CDR3 runs from the conserved cysteine through the conserved F or W. D genes are given only for firm matches. A row's size may be missing; if present it is once, few, many or a size class.

V gene,clone size,J gene,D gene,CDR3 DNA,CDR3 protein
TRBV6-6,-,TRBJ2-1,-,TGTGCCAGCAGGTCCCCTCTTGTTGGGGGCCACAATGAGCAGTTCTTC,CASRSPLVGGHNEQFF
TRBV27,many,TRBJ2-3,-,TGTGCCAGCACCATTGGGGATACGCAGTATTTT,CASTIGDTQYF
TRBV7-2,few,TRBJ1-2,-,TGTGCCAGCAGCTTAGCAGTGTTTGGCTACACCTTC,CASSLAVFGYTF
TRBV28,many,TRBJ2-5,-,TGTGCCACGCACAGTGCGGGGTTCAAAGAGACCCAGTACTTC,CATHSAGFKETQYF
TRBV18,-,TRBJ2-3,TRBD1,TGTGCCAGCTCACTTTTGACAGGGATGGCTCTCCAAAGCACAGATACGCAGTATTTT,CASSLLTGMALQSTDTQYF
TRBV11-2,-,TRBJ2-3,TRBD2,TGTGCCAGCAGCTTAGGTCCAGCGGGGGGGCCTCCAGATACGCAGTATTTT,CASSLGPAGGPPDTQYF
TRBV29-1,many,TRBJ1-5,-,TGCAGCGTTGAACTGGGATGGAATCAGCCCCAGCATTTT,CSVELGWNQPQHF
TRBV27,-,TRBJ2-1,TRBD2,TGTGCCAGCAGTTTCAGTGGGGGGGAACAGAGCAATGAGCAGTTCTTC,CASSFSGGEQSNEQFF
TRBV11-3,many,TRBJ2-1,-,TGTGCCAGCAGCGCTCGAGGTTACAATGAGCAGTTCTTC,CASSARGYNEQFF
TRBV20-1,once,TRBJ1-1,-,TGCAGTGCAAGGAGGTGGACTGAAGCTTTCTTT,CSARRWTEAFF
TRBV19,-,TRBJ1-5,-,TGTGCCAGTAGTGACGACAGTTATAGCAATCAGCCCCAGCATTTT,CASSDDSYSNQPQHF
TRBV5-1,few,TRBJ2-2,-,TGCGCCAGCAGCTTGGCCGTTGCCCTGGCGAACACCGGGGAGCTGTTTTTT,CASSLAVALANTGELFF
TRBV10-3,-,TRBJ2-3,-,TGTGCCATCAGTGGGACTACCACAGGGGCGGGCACAGATACGCAGTATTTT,CAISGTTTGAGTDTQYF
TRBV7-9,many,TRBJ1-1,-,TGTGCCAGCAGCTTAGTGGCAGGCGGGGGCACTGAAGCTTTCTTT,CASSLVAGGGTEAFF
TRBV7-8,many,TRBJ1-3,-,TGTGCCAGCAGCTTAGAGCCCGGGTATGGAAACACCATATATTTT,CASSLEPGYGNTIYF
TRBV2,-,TRBJ2-5,-,TGTGCCAGCAGTGTCGAGTACCAAGAGACCCAGTACTTC,CASSVEYQETQYF
TRBV28,many,TRBJ2-2,-,TGTGCCAGCAGTTTCCGGGACGGCGGGACCGGGGAGCTGTTTTTT,CASSFRDGGTGELFF
TRBV20-1,few,TRBJ1-6,-,TGCAGTGCTAGAGGAAACGCTGCTCCCAGCCGCCATTCACCCCTCCACTTT,CSARGNAAPSRHSPLHF
TRBV20-1,-,TRBJ2-1,TRBD2,TGCAGTGCCGGGACTAGCGGGGAACCCTACAATGAGCAGTTCTTC,CSAGTSGEPYNEQFF
TRBV28,-,TRBJ2-3,-,TGTGCCAGCAGTGCCCGAGGACGGTCCACAGATACGCAGTATTTT,CASSARGRSTDTQYF
TRBV24-1,-,TRBJ2-5,-,TGTGCCACCAGTGATTCATCGGCGGCTCAAGAGACCCAGTACTTC,CATSDSSAAQETQYF
TRBV6-1,many,TRBJ1-4,-,TGTGCCAGCAGTGATCCGACAGGAGAAAAACTGTTTTTT,CASSDPTGEKLFF
TRBV29-1,-,TRBJ2-3,-,TGCAGCGTTGAGGCCCCATTAGCGAAACATTCCACAGATACGCAGTATTTT,CSVEAPLAKHSTDTQYF
TRBV7-8,many,TRBJ2-6,-,TGTGCCAGCAGCTTCCGGGATGGAGATACAGACAGGAGGGGGGCCAACGTCCTGACTTTC,CASSFRDGDTDRRGANVLTF
TRBV12-3/TRBV12-4,-,TRBJ1-5,-,TGTGCCAGCAGTTTCCATCTTAGCAATCAGCTCCAGCATTTT,CASSFHLSNQLQHF
TRBV7-9,-,TRBJ2-2,-,TGTGCCAGCAGCCGAAACCGGGACGGTCTAGGCGGCACCGGGGAGCTGTTTTTT,CASSRNRDGLGGTGELFF
TRBV6-5,few,TRBJ1-1,-,TGTGCCATCATGGCCTCAGGGAGCACTGAAGCTTTCTTT,CAIMASGSTEAFF
TRBV7-2,many,TRBJ2-1,-,TGTGCCAGCAGCGTAACCCCCGGGGGCTTAAACAATGAGCAGTTCTTC,CASSVTPGGLNNEQFF
TRBV4-1,many,TRBJ2-2,-,TGCGCCAGCAGCCACCCGGGACGGACGAACACCGGGGAGCTGTTTTTT,CASSHPGRTNTGELFF
TRBV29-1,-,TRBJ2-2,-,TGCAGCGTGGCCGGGACCCCAACCGGGGAGCTGTTTTTT,CSVAGTPTGELFF
TRBV28,-,TRBJ2-5,TRBD1,TGTGCCAGCAGTATCTCAGGGGGCTGGTACCAAGAGACCCAGTACTTC,CASSISGGWYQETQYF
TRBV7-9,-,TRBJ1-2,TRBD1,TGTGCCAACAGCTTAGCCGGGACAGGGGATGGCTACACCTTC,CANSLAGTGDGYTF
TRBV5-4,-,TRBJ2-7,-,TGTGCCAGCAGCTTGGTTGGCGGGGCCGAATACGAGCAGTACTTC,CASSLVGGAEYEQYF
TRBV7-6,many,TRBJ2-5,-,TGTGCCAGCAGCCCCTTTACAGGGTACGAGACCCAGTACTTC,CASSPFTGYETQYF
TRBV28,few,TRBJ2-1,-,TGTGCCAGCAGTAGGGTCGGGTATGAGCAGTTCTTC,CASSRVGYEQFF
TRBV2,few,TRBJ2-1,-,TGTGCCAGCAGTGAGGAAGGGGTATCCTACAATGAGCAGTTCTTC,CASSEEGVSYNEQFF
TRBV20-1,once,TRBJ2-7,TRBD1,TGCAGTGCGGGGACAGTCAACTCCTACGAGCAGTACTTC,CSAGTVNSYEQYF
TRBV7-9,-,TRBJ1-2,-,TGTGCCAGCACCCCAATAGGCAAAGCTAACTATGGCTACACCTTC,CASTPIGKANYGYTF
TRBV5-1,-,TRBJ2-3,-,TGCGCCAGCAGCTTGATACAGGGGGGGACAGATACGCAGTATTTT,CASSLIQGGTDTQYF
TRBV6-5,few,TRBJ2-1,-,TGTGCCAGCAGGGGTTGGTACAATGAGCAGTTCTTC,CASRGWYNEQFF
TRBV29-1,few,TRBJ2-2,-,TGCAGCGTTTGGGGGCACGGGGAGCTGTTTTTT,CSVWGHGELFF
TRBV7-9,-,TRBJ2-1,-,TGTGCCAGCAACCCAGAGAGCCACTACAATGAGCAGTTCTTC,CASNPESHYNEQFF
TRBV15,few,TRBJ1-1,-,TGTGCCACCTCTCTGGGCAGCACTGAAGCTTTCTTT,CATSLGSTEAFF
TRBV4-1,few,TRBJ2-4,-,TGCGCCAGCAGCCCGGTTATAGCCGAAAACATTCAGTACTTC,CASSPVIAENIQYF
TRBV12-3/TRBV12-4,-,TRBJ2-5,-,TGTGCCAGCAGTTTAGGGGCAGTTAGGGAAGAGACCCAGTACTTC,CASSLGAVREETQYF
TRBV2,few,TRBJ2-1,TRBD1,TGTGCCAGCAGTAAAAACAGGGGAGATGACAATGAGCAGTTCTTC,CASSKNRGDDNEQFF
TRBV28,-,TRBJ1-4,TRBD1,TGTGCCAGCAGTCGACGACAGGGGGCTCGGTATAATGAAAAACTGTTTTTT,CASSRRQGARYNEKLFF
TRBV6-2/TRBV6-3,few,TRBJ2-3,TRBD2,TGTGCCAGCACCGGGACTAGCGGGGGATATACGCAGTATTTT,CASTGTSGGYTQYF
TRBV28,-,TRBJ2-2,-,TGTGCCAGCAGTTCCCCAAGTTGGGTACCCGGGGAGCTGTTTTTT,CASSSPSWVPGELFF
TRBV24-1,few,TRBJ2-3,-,TGTGCCACCAGTGGAGGGACAGATACGCAGTATTTT,CATSGGTDTQYF
TRBV2,few,TRBJ2-2,-,TGTGCCAGCAGTCACAGACAGGTTAACACCGGGGAGCTGTTTTTT,CASSHRQVNTGELFF
TRBV11-1,many,TRBJ2-2,-,TGTGCCAGCAGCTTCCTGTTTGGGACGGCGAACACCGGGGAGCTGTTTTTT,CASSFLFGTANTGELFF
TRBV9,few,TRBJ2-3,-,TGTGCCAGCAGCGTAGGCTCGTCGGGAACAGATACGCAGTATTTT,CASSVGSSGTDTQYF
TRBV7-9,many,TRBJ1-1,-,TGTGCCAGCAGCTTACCGAGGGGGGTAGGCACTGAAGCTTTCTTT,CASSLPRGVGTEAFF